This TCR beta chain was captured by sequencing in a study of blood T cell repertoires in COVID-19. About the research overall: From the United States, Italy and Spain came samples of acute and convalescent COVID-19. PBMCs, B-cell-depleted T cells, or T cells were the source of the cDNA or gDNA that made up the material.

Original data processing: For nucleated cells, counts were estimated from reference gene primer amplification. Libraries were prepared by immunoSEQ multiplex PCR; TCRdb keeps only in-frame clonotypes and omits some of them. D and trimming were read from the DNA, whereas the V and J calls and clone size are those reported in that table. The sample shows roughly 250,000 clones, about four fifths of them seen only once. The V and J ends lost 4 bases and 8 bases respectively, with 24 bases between them. The length of the CDR3 is 17 residues. Per germline, CDR1 SNHLY and CDR2 FYNNEI. The Seattle patients, enrolled during active infection, were followed longitudinally.

This receptor was taken from a person aged 65 to 85 with COVID-19, enrolled during active disease. The sample consisted of peripheral blood. V and J are TRBV2 and TRBJ1-5, with D possibly being TRBD1 (5 bases). The CDR3 DNA reads TGTGCCAGCAGTGTCATGCGCGGGGGGAGCCCGAGGGAGCCCCAGCATTTT. Translated: CASSVMRGGSPREPQHF.